Listed below are T cell receptor beta chains from one sample, sequenced in a study of beta chain features in type 1 diabetes. Method: immunoSEQ multiplex PCR; TCRdb's copy keeps in-frame clones and lacks some. The sample includes about 44,000 clones, over 50% seen only once; the top ten take approximately 2%. Sample: Tregs from blood. The receptors stem from a woman in her late teens or twenties in good health. The conserved cysteine and the conserved F or W are not part of the CDR3 here.

CDR3	V
ASSSSGQGAYGYT	TRBV7-2
ASSLTVRNTGELF	TRBV5-1
ASSDSLGGIGELF	TRBV25-1
ASSLQGAVSEKLF	TRBV5-4
ASSQAFLRSYNEQF	TRBV4-3
AWVRIGGDGSPLH	TRBV30
ASSPRTSGRAGY	TRBV27
ASSRQRNTEAF	TRBV7-2
ASSPPGVRTEAF	TRBV18
ASSFSVQETQY	TRBV5-5
ASSLTHQPQH	TRBV7-2
ASSSPQDRVTYNEQF	TRBV11-1
ASSERGSTTTDTQY	TRBV9
ASSLAGGRDTEAF	TRBV5-6
ASSLGLAGGQETQY	TRBV7-2
ASRDPRTKNTGELF	TRBV7-6
ASNPTGGGNTIY	TRBV2
ASTGQGEETQY	TRBV6-6
ASSQEGTGVNEKLF	TRBV4-2
ASSLWAGVEDKNIQY	TRBV11-2
ASSPLLGKGGGYEQY	TRBV28
SAGGDTQY	TRBV29-1
ASSIGYDTGWD	TRBV7-9
ASSPTGTGLQETQY	TRBV7-6
ASSLGSGAPPNQPQH	TRBV7-2
ASSQQTSGASTDTQY	TRBV4-2
AWRAGMYTGELF	TRBV30
SVGGPQETQY	TRBV29-1
ASNGPGNTIY	TRBV19
ASIFLFVANTGELF	TRBV7-9
ACATGETGELF	TRBV5-1
ASSQSGGARTDRREQY	TRBV4-1
ASSLGQTSREQY	TRBV7-2
ASSQNRRPPGQGTGNQPQH	TRBV4-2
ASSYGRQGSEQY	TRBV6-6
SERPTGGGETQY	TRBV29-1
ASRRGALYNEQF	TRBV30
ASSLALRGNTEAF	TRBV27
ASSEALFRVNEQF	TRBV6-1